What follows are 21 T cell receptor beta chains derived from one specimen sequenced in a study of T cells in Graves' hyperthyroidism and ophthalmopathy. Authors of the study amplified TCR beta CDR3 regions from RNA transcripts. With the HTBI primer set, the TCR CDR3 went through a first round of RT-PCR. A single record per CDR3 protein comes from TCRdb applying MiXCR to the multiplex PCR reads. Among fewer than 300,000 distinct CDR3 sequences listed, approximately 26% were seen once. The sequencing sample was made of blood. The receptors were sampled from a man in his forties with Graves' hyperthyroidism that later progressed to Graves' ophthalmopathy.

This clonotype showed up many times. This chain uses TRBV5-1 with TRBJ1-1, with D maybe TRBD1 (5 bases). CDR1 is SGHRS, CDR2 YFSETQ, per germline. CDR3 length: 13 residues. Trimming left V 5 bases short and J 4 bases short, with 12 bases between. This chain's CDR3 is CASSPGTSTEAFF. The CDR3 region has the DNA TGCGCCAGCAGTCCCGGGACCAGCACTGAAGCTTTCTTT.

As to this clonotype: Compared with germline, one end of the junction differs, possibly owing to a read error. CDR3 nucleotide sequence: TGCAGTGCTAGAGTTCGACTAGTGGGCCACGAGCGGTACTTC. Translation: CSARVRLVGHERYF. The V call is TRBV20-1, the J call TRBJ2-7; the D gene is possibly TRBD2 (6 bases). The CDR3 spans 14 residues. Germline assignment: CDR1 DFQATT and CDR2 SNEGSKA (reference sequence).

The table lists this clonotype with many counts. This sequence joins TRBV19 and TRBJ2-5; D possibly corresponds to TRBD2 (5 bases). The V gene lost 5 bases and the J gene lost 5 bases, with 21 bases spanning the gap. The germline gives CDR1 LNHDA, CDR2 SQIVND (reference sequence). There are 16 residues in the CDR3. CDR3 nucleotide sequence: TGTGCCAGTAGTGTCTACCAAATCGGGGTGGGGGAGACCCAGTACTTC. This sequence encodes CASSVYQIGVGETQYF.

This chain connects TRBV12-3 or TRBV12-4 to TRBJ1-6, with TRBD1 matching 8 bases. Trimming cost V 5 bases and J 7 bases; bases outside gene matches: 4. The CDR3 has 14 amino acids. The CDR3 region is CASSPTGGNSPLHF. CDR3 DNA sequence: TGTGCCAGCAGTCCAACAGGGGGGAATTCACCCCTCCACTTT.

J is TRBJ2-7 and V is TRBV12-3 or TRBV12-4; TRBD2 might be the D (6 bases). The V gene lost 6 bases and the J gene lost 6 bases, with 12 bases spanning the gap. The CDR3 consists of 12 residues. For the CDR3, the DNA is TGTGCCAGCAGAGAGGGACTCTCCGAGCAGTACTTC. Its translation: CASREGLSEQYF.

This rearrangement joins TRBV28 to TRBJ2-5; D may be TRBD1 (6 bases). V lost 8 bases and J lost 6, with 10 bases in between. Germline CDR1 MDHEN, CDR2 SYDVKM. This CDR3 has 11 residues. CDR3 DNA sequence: TGTGCCAGCGTCAGGGGAAAGACCCAGTACTTC. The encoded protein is CASVRGKTQYF. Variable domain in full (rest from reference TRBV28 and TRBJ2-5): DVKVTQSSRYLVKRTGEKVFLECVQDMDHENMFWYRQDPGLGLRLIYFSYDVKMKEKGDIPEGYSVSREKKERFSLILESASTNQTSMYLCASVRGKTQYFGPGTRLLVL.

CDR3 coding DNA: TGTGCCAGCAGTTTATCGGGTATCCGGGGGGAGACCCAGTACTTC. It codes for CASSLSGIRGETQYF. The chain is built from TRBV27 and TRBJ2-5; a possible D gene is TRBD2 (6 bases). Trimming shortened V by 0 bases and J by 5 bases, and 13 bases separated the two germline ends. The CDR3 contains 15 residues. CDR1 MNHEY and CDR2 SMNVEV come from the germline V gene (reference sequence).

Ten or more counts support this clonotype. As DNA, the CDR3 is TGCGCCAGCAGCCAAGATTTGTCGAACACTGAAGCTTTCTTT. This translates into CASSQDLSNTEAFF. The chain joins TRBV4-1 to TRBJ1-1; no definite D call. This CDR3 spans 14 amino acids. Germline assignment: CDR1 MGHRA and CDR2 YSYEKL. V was clipped by 0 bases and J by 1 base, with 6 bases between them.

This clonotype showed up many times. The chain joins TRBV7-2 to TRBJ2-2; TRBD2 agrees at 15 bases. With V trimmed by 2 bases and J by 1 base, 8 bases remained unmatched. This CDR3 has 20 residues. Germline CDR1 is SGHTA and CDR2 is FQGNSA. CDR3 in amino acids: CASSLSWTSGRARNTGELFF. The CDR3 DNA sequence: TGTGCCAGCAGCTTATCCTGGACTAGCGGGAGGGCTCGGAACACCGGGGAGCTGTTTTTT.

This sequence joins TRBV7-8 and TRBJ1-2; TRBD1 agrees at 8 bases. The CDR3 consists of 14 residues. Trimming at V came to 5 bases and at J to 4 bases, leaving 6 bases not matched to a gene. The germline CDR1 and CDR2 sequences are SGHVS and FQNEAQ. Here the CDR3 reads CASSPTGVGYGYTF. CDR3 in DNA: TGTGCCAGCAGCCCGACAGGGGTAGGCTATGGCTACACCTTC.

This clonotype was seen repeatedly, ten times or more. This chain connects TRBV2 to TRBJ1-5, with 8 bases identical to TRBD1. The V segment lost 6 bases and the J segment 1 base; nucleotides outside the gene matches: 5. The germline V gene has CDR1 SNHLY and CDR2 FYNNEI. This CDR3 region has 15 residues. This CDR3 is CASRGQGLSNQPQHF. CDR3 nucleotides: TGTGCCAGCAGAGGACAGGGTTTAAGCAATCAGCCCCAGCATTTT.

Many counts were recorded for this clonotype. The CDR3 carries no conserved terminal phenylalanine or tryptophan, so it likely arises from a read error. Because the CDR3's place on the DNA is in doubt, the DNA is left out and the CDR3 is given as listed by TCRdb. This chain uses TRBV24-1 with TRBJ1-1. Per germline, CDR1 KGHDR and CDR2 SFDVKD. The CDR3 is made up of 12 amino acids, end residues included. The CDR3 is CATSDPGGSLQL.

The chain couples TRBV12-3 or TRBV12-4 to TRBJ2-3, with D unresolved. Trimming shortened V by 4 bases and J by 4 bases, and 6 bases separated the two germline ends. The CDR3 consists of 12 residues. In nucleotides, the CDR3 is TGTGCCAGCAGTTCTTTAGCAGATACGCAGTATTTT. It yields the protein CASSSLADTQYF.

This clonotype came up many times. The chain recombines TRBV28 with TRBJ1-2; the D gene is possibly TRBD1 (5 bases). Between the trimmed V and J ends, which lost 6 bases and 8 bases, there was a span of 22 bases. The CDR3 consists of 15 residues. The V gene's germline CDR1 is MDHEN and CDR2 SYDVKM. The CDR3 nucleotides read TGTGCCAGCAGCCCACTCCAGACAGACTACAGGGGCTACACCTTC. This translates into CASSPLQTDYRGYTF.

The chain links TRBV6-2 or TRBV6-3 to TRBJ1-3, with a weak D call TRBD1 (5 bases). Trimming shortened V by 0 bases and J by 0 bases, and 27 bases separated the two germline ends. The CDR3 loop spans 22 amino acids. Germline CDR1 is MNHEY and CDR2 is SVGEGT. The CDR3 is CASSYSYHFGTGTRSSGNTIYF. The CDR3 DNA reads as TGTGCCAGCAGTTACTCGTACCATTTTGGAACAGGCACACGGAGCTCTGGAAACACCATATATTTT.

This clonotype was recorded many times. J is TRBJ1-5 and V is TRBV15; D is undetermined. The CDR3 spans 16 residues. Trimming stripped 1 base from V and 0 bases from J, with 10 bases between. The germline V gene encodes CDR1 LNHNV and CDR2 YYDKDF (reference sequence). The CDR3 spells CATSRARTDSNQPQHF. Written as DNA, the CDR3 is TGTGCCACCAGCAGAGCCCGGACGGATAGCAATCAGCCCCAGCATTTT.

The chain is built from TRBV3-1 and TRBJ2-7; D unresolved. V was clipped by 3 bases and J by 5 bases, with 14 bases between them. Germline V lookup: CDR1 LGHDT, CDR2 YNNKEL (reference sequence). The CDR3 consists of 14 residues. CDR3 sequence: CASSHRRLRDEQYF. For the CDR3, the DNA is TGTGCCAGCAGCCACAGGCGCCTTCGGGACGAGCAGTACTTC.

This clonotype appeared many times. The CDR3 sequence: CASTRLAGATIAKNIQYF. DNA of the CDR3: TGTGCCAGCACCCGACTAGCGGGAGCGACGATAGCCAAAAACATTCAGTACTTC. The rearrangement uses TRBV2 and TRBJ2-4; 12 positions match TRBD2. Looked up from germline, CDR1 is SNHLY and CDR2 is FYNNEI. The CDR3 totals 18 residues. J lost 0 bases, V lost 7 bases, and 10 bases had no gene match.

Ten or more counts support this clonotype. The CDR3 sequence: CASSPVPVTGEQYF. CDR3 nucleotide sequence: TGCGCCAGCAGCCCGGTCCCGGTAACTGGGGAGCAGTACTTC. The chain uses TRBV4-1 and TRBJ2-7; D remains unclear. The CDR3 sequence is 14 residues long. V was trimmed by 4 bases and J by 7 bases, leaving 17 bases between them. CDR1 is MGHRA and CDR2 is YSYEKL in the germline V gene.

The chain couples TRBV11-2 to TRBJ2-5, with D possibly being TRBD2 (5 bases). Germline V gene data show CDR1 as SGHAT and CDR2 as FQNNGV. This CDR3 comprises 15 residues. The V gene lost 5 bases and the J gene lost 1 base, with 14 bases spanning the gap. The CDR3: CASSKEDFTQETQYF. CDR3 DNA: TGTGCCAGCAGCAAAGAGGACTTCACCCAAGAGACCCAGTACTTC.

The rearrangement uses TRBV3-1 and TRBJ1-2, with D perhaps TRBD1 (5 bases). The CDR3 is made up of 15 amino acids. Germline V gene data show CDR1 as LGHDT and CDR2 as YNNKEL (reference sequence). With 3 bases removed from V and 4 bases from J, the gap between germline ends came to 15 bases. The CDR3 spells CASSQVLGVGYGYTF. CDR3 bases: TGTGCCAGCAGCCAGGTCCTGGGGGTTGGCTATGGCTACACCTTC. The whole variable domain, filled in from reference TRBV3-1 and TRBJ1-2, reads DTAVSQTPKYLVTQMGNDKSIKCEQNLGHDTMYWYKQDSKKFLKIMFSYNNKELIINETVPNRFSPKSPDKAHLNLHINSLELGDSAVYFCASSQVLGVGYGYTFGSGTRLTVV.